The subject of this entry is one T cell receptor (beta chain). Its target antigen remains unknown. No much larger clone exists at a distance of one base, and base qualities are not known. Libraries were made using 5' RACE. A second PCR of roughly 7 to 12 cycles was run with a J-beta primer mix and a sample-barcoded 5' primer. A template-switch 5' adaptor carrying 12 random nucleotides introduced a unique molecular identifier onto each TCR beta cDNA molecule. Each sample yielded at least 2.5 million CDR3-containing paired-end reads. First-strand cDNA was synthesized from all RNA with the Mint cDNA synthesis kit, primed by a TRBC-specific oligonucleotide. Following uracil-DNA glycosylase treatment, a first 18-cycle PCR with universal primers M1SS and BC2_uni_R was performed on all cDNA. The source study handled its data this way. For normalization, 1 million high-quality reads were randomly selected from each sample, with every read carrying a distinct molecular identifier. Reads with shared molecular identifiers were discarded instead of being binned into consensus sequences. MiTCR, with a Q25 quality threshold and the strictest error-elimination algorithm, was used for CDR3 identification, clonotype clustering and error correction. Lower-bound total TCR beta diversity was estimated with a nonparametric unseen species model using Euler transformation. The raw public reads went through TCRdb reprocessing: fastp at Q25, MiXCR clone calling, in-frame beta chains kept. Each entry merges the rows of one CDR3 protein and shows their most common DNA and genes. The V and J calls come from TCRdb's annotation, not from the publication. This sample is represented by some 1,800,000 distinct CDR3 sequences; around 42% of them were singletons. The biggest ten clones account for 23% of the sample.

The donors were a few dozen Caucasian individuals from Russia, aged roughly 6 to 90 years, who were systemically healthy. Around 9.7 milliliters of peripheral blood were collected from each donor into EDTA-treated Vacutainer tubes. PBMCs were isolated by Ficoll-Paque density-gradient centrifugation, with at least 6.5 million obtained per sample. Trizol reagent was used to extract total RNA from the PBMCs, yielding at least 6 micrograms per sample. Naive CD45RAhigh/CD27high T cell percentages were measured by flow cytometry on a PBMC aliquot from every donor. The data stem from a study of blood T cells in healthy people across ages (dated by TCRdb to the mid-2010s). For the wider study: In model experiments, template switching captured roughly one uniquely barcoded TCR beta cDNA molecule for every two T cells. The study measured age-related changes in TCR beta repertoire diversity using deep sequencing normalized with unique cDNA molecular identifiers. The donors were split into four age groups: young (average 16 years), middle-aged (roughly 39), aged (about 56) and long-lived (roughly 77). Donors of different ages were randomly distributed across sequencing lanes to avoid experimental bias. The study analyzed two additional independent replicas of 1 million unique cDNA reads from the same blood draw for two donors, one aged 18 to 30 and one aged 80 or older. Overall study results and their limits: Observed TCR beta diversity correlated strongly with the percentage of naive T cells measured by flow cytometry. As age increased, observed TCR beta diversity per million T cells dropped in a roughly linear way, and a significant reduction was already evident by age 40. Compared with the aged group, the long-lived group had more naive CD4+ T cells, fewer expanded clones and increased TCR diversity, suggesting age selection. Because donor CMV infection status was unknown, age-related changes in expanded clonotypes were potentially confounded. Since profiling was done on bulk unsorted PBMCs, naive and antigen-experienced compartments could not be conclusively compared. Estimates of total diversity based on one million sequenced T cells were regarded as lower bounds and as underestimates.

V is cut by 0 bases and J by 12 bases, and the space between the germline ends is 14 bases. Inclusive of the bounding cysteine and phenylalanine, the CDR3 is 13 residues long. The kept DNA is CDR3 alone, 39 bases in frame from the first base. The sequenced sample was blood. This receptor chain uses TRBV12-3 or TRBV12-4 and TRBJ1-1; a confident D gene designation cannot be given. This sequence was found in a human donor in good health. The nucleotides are TGTGCCAGCAGTTTAGCTGCGAGGAGGGAGACTTTCTTT. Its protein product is CASSLAARRETFF.